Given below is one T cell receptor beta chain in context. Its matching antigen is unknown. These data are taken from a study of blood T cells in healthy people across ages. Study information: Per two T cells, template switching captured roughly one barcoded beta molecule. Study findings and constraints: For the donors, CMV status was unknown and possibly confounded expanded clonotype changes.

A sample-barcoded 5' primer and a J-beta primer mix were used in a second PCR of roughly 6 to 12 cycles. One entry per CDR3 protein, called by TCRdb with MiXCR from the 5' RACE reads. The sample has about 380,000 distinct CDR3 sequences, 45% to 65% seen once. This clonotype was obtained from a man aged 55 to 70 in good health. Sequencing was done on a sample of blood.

CDR3 coding DNA: TGCAGTGCCGCCGGGACAGGCACCTACGAGCAGTACTTC. It specifies CSAAGTGTYEQYF. The chain employs TRBV20-1 and TRBJ2-5, with 8 bases aligning to TRBD1. The end of the DNA aligns better with TRBJ2-7, so the J call may be wrong. The germline V gene has CDR1 DFQATT and CDR2 SNEGSKA (reference sequence). The CDR3 sequence is 13 residues long.